One T cell receptor (beta chain) is described in this entry. Antigen specificity is unknown. The TCR beta CDR3 regions underwent amplification using RNA transcripts as the source. TCR CDR3 underwent first-round RT-PCR with the HTBI primer set. One entry per CDR3 protein results from TCRdb running MiXCR on the multiplex PCR reads. The sample shows approximately 49,000 distinct CDR3 sequences, 54% of them seen only once. V lost 3 bases to trimming and J lost 1 base, with 18 bases between them. Germline assignment: CDR1 LNHDA and CDR2 SQIVND (reference sequence). The length of the CDR3 is 17 residues. The sample is drawn from a study of T cells in Graves' hyperthyroidism and ophthalmopathy. Among the patients, aged 18 to 65, hyperthyroidism was newly diagnosed and had lasted under 2 months. Study conclusions and caveats: In validation, the model predicted ophthalmopathy. These predictions came a median roughly seven months before onset. Stable hyperthyroidism was separated from ophthalmopathy by a model based on 13 V-J features.

The source of this sequence is a man between 18 and 29 years old with Graves' hyperthyroidism. The sequencing sample was made of peripheral blood or thyroid tissue (not recorded which). The chain joins TRBV19 to TRBJ1-1, with TRBD1 as a possible D gene (6 bases). Written as DNA, the CDR3 is TGTGCCAGTAGTATTATAAGGCCAGGGGCGAGGAACACTGAAGCTTTCTTT. Encoded protein: CASSIIRPGARNTEAFF.